A single sample is the source of the 4 T cell receptor beta chains below, sequenced in a study of T cell responses to AZD1222 COVID-19 vaccine. The method was immunoSEQ multiplex PCR; TCRdb's version includes in-frame clones alone and lacks a portion of them. The sample includes about 110,000 clones, 88% of them seen just once. This material consisted of peripheral blood, taken 28 days after the second AZD1222 dose. All receptors derive from an adult who received the AZD1222 COVID-19 vaccine.

V gene TRBV5-1 combines with J gene TRBJ1-1; 8 bases match TRBD1. Germline CDR1 is SGHRS and CDR2 is YFSETQ. V dropped 4 bases and J dropped 6; count of bases not matched to a gene: 5. The CDR3 loop spans 13 amino acids. CDR3 nucleotide sequence: TGCGCCAGCAGCCTTACACAGGGGGCTGAAGCTTTCTTT. Translation gives CASSLTQGAEAFF.

The V call is TRBV6-4, the J call TRBJ2-1; TRBD2 matches at 7 bases. CDR1 and CDR2 from the germline V gene are MRHNA and SNTAGT. The CDR3 contains 13 residues. The junction had 7 bases not matched to a gene; V was cut back by 4 bases and J by 10 bases. CDR3 nucleotides: TGTGCCAGCAGTGTAAGTGACGGGAGGGAGCAGTTCTTC. It encodes CASSVSDGREQFF.

The rearrangement uses TRBV7-9 and TRBJ1-2; 7 positions agree with TRBD1. Germline-derived CDR1 and CDR2 are SEHNR and FQNEAQ (reference sequence). V lost 5 bases and J lost 5; bases outside the gene matches: 2. The CDR3 contains 12 residues. The CDR3 loop reads CASSTGEYGYTF. As DNA, the CDR3 is TGTGCCAGCAGCACAGGGGAGTATGGCTACACCTTC.

J is TRBJ1-1 and V is TRBV18, with D unclear. The CDR3 totals 14 residues. Trimming shortened V by 3 bases and J by 8 bases, and 16 bases separated the two germline ends. CDR1 and CDR2 from the germline V gene are KGHSH and LQKENI. The DNA for the CDR3 is TGTGCCAGCTCACCTAATCCCAACGCCTTAGAAGCTTTCTTT. Amino acid sequence: CASSPNPNALEAFF.